This section outlines one T cell receptor beta chain sequence together with its context. What it binds is unknown. V was shortened by 6 bases and J by 7 bases, with 18 bases between the two germline ends. The CDR3 runs to 14 residues. For CDR3 and TCR beta VDJ profiling, genomic DNA was the template used. From the reads, TCRdb called clonotypes with MiXCR, one entry per CDR3 protein. The sample yields some 410,000 distinct CDR3 sequences, 65% to 75% seen once. The sample originates from a study of CD8+CD57+ T cells in acquired aplastic anemia. Whole-study findings and limits: No significant patient-versus-control difference appeared in CD8+ Simpson's diversity.

Input material: sorted CD4+, CD8+, or CD8+CD57+ T cells (not recorded which) from PBMCs. This clonotype was sampled from a human donor in good health, serving as a control. V usage is TRBV12-3 or TRBV12-4 and J usage is TRBJ1-2, with no clear D. CDR3 residues: CASRPQEGWGGYTF. The CDR3 nucleotides read TGTGCCAGCAGACCGCAGGAGGGCTGGGGTGGCTACACCTTC.